Listed below are T cell receptor beta chains from one sample, sequenced in a study of identifying expanded T cells in peripheral blood. Assay used: immunoSEQ multiplex PCR; TCRdb lists only in-frame clones, some missing. Of about 97,000 clones listed, roughly 85% are singletons. The sequencing input was blood. These receptors came from a person between 18 and 75 years old in good health. The CDR3 runs from the conserved cysteine through the conserved F or W. Fields, in order: clone size, V gene, J gene, CDR3 protein. Clone size is not always given. Where it is, it says once, few, many or a class for expanded clones.

abundance: once
v_gene: TRBV6-5
j_gene: TRBJ1-1
CDR3aa: CASSYGQGGEAFF

abundance: NA
v_gene: TRBV5-4
j_gene: TRBJ2-6
CDR3aa: CASSPAGGTPGANVLTF

abundance: once
v_gene: TRBV11-1
j_gene: TRBJ2-7
CDR3aa: CASSSWTPGQSDEQYF

abundance: NA
v_gene: TRBV5-1
j_gene: TRBJ2-1
CDR3aa: CASSLFQEPYNEQFF

abundance: NA
v_gene: TRBV7-9
j_gene: TRBJ2-6
CDR3aa: CASPESGANVLTF

abundance: NA
v_gene: TRBV4-3
j_gene: TRBJ1-6
CDR3aa: CASSQDKTLSPLHF

abundance: NA
v_gene: TRBV6-1
j_gene: TRBJ2-2
CDR3aa: CAARKFRTTGELFF

abundance: NA
v_gene: TRBV18
j_gene: TRBJ1-4
CDR3aa: CASSPSVSIVSRLFF

abundance: NA
v_gene: TRBV4-2
j_gene: TRBJ1-2
CDR3aa: CASSQEIWVDYTF

abundance: NA
v_gene: TRBV7-2
j_gene: TRBJ2-7
CDR3aa: CASSADSIHEQYF

abundance: NA
v_gene: TRBV2
j_gene: TRBJ2-1
CDR3aa: CASILTGAVRQFF

abundance: NA
v_gene: TRBV11-1
j_gene: TRBJ2-7
CDR3aa: CASSLVVGSDEQYF

abundance: NA
v_gene: TRBV7-7
j_gene: TRBJ2-3
CDR3aa: CASSPGLAADTQYF

abundance: NA
v_gene: TRBV13
j_gene: TRBJ1-1
CDR3aa: CASSWGTEAFF

abundance: once
v_gene: TRBV6-6
j_gene: TRBJ1-2
CDR3aa: CASSQGTGIYGYTF

abundance: NA
v_gene: TRBV5-6
j_gene: TRBJ2-1
CDR3aa: CASSLGLAGDNEQFF

abundance: NA
v_gene: TRBV25-1
j_gene: TRBJ2-1
CDR3aa: CASSKSGGDEQFF

abundance: NA
v_gene: TRBV6-1
j_gene: TRBJ2-7
CDR3aa: CASSELITGTGRLEQYF

abundance: NA
v_gene: TRBV19
j_gene: TRBJ2-5
CDR3aa: CASSTQSTSGGAKTQYF

abundance: NA
v_gene: TRBV6-5
j_gene: TRBJ2-7
CDR3aa: CASRYTGTGSREQYF

abundance: NA
v_gene: TRBV7-9
j_gene: TRBJ1-3
CDR3aa: CASSLGRSGNTIYF

abundance: NA
v_gene: TRBV4-3
j_gene: TRBJ2-3
CDR3aa: CASSQGMVGGTPDTQYF

abundance: NA
v_gene: TRBV27
j_gene: TRBJ2-2
CDR3aa: CASKNAYGLNTGELFF

abundance: NA
v_gene: TRBV29-1
j_gene: TRBJ2-6
CDR3aa: CSVEGAGSGANVLTF

abundance: NA
v_gene: TRBV5-3
j_gene: TRBJ2-1
CDR3aa: CARSLRPTANEQFF

abundance: NA
v_gene: TRBV6-6
j_gene: TRBJ1-1
CDR3aa: CASSYGGNTEAFF

abundance: NA
v_gene: TRBV5-4
j_gene: TRBJ2-5
CDR3aa: CASSPFGTNQETQYF

abundance: NA
v_gene: TRBV5-1
j_gene: TRBJ2-7
CDR3aa: CASRGQMGTYEQYF

abundance: NA
v_gene: TRBV27
j_gene: TRBJ1-2
CDR3aa: CASSSPRDRGNYGYTF

abundance: NA
v_gene: TRBV6-1
j_gene: TRBJ1-5
CDR3aa: CASSERRTGTPQHF

abundance: NA
v_gene: TRBV6-1
j_gene: TRBJ2-3
CDR3aa: CASSVRLAGLTDTQYF

abundance: NA
v_gene: TRBV5-6
j_gene: TRBJ1-1
CDR3aa: CASSPNLNTEAFF

abundance: NA
v_gene: TRBV4-1
j_gene: TRBJ1-5
CDR3aa: CASSREGVVNQPQHF

abundance: NA
v_gene: TRBV29-1
j_gene: TRBJ2-2
CDR3aa: CSGQASGELFF

abundance: NA
v_gene: TRBV5-6
j_gene: TRBJ2-7
CDR3aa: CASSAGGYEQYF

abundance: NA
v_gene: TRBV25-1
j_gene: TRBJ2-2
CDR3aa: CASSERLQGAGELFF